A single sample is the source of the 2 T cell receptor beta chains below, sequenced in a study of CD8+ T cells in alopecia areata. RNA was extracted and reverse transcribed into cDNA as the sequencing template. Profiled with immunoSEQ multiplex PCR; TCRdb holds only in-frame clones, not every one. The sample has about 97,000 clones; roughly two fifths are singletons. Specimen: CD4+ T cells sorted from blood. The receptors shown here come from a human donor with alopecia areata.

This chain uses TRBV29-1 with TRBJ1-1, with a possible D match to TRBD1 (6 bases). This CDR3 comprises 12 residues. V lost 7 bases and J lost 1, with 10 bases in between. Germline V gene data show CDR1 as SQVTM and CDR2 as ANQGSEA. The CDR3 DNA reads as TGCAGCGCGACCAGGGGGAACACTGAAGCTTTCTTT. It codes for CSATRGNTEAFF.

This chain links TRBV6-6 with TRBJ2-5, with a possible D match to TRBD2 (7 bases). With 10 bases removed from V and 5 bases from J, the gap between germline ends came to 20 bases. Per germline, CDR1 MNHNY and CDR2 SVGAGI (reference sequence). This CDR3 spans 14 amino acids. Here the CDR3 reads CATGEPQGGETQYF. CDR3 in DNA: TGTGCCACCGGAGAACCACAGGGAGGGGAGACCCAGTACTTC.